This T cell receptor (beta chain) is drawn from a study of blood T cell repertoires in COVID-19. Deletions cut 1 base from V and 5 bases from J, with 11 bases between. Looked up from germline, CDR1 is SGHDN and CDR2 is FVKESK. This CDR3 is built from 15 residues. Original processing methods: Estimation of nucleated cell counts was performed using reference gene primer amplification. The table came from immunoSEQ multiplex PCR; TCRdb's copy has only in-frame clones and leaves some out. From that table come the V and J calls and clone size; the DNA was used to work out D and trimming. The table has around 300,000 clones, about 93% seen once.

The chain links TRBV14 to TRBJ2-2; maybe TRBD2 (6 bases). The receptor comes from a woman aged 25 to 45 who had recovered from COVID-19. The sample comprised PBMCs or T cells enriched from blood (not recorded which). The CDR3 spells CASSQVVGGTGELFF. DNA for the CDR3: TGTGCCAGCAGCCAAGTGGTCGGGGGAACCGGGGAGCTGTTTTTT. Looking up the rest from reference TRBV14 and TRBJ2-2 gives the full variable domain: EAGVTQFPSHSVIEKGQTVTLRCDPISGHDNLYWYRRVMGKEIKFLLHFVKESKQDESGMPNNRFLAERTGGTYSTLKVQPAELEDSGVYFCASSQVVGGTGELFFGEGSRLTVL.